The present T cell receptor beta chain was sequenced within a study of blood T cell repertoires in COVID-19. For the study at large: Sites across the United States, Italy and Spain contributed samples from acute and convalescent COVID-19.

How the authors handled the data: Amplified reference gene primers provided the basis for estimating nucleated cell counts. The method was immunoSEQ multiplex PCR; TCRdb's version includes in-frame clones alone and lacks a portion of them. D and trimming come from the DNA, and the V and J calls and clone size come from that table. The sample lists tens of thousands of clones; about 82% were seen once. Germline CDR1 SGHTA, CDR2 FQGNSA. CDR3 length: 15 residues. Trimming at V came to 4 bases and at J to 5 bases, leaving 9 bases not matched to a gene. The chain has TRBV7-2 and TRBJ2-3; 7 bases agree with TRBD2. The receptor was derived from an elderly man with active COVID-19. Sequences were obtained from peripheral blood. In DNA form, the CDR3 reads TGTGCCAGCAGCTACACTAGCGCTTATGGAGATACGCAGTATTTT. This gives the protein CASSYTSAYGDTQYF.